Each of the 18 T cell receptor beta chains below was sequenced from the same sample in a study of T cells after yellow fever vaccination. TCRdb re-called the 5' RACE reads through MiXCR, storing one row per CDR3 protein. The sample holds around 320,000 distinct CDR3 sequences, approximately 4% seen once. The input for sequencing was PBMCs, taken 15 days after the yellow fever booster vaccination. These TCRs come from a man aged 18-30 years who received the YFV17D yellow fever vaccine.

CDR3 sequence: CASSPTSPAGYEQYV. The CDR3 region has the DNA TGTGCCAGCAGTCCTACCAGCCCAGCGGGATACGAGCAGTACGTC. V gene TRBV28 combines with J gene TRBJ2-7, with TRBD2 identical over 7 bases. Germline lookup yields CDR1 MDHEN and CDR2 SYDVKM. Trimming removed 5 bases from V and 4 bases from J; junction bases left unmatched: 11. The CDR3 totals 15 residues.

In this sample, this clonotype turned up many times. This chain uses TRBV7-2 with TRBJ1-1, with 9 nucleotides matching TRBD1. The V gene end was trimmed by 4 bases and the J gene end by 3 bases; junction bases not matched to a gene: 6. This CDR3 is 15 amino acids long. Germline CDR1 and CDR2: SGHTA and FQGNSA. In nucleotides, the CDR3 is TGTGCCAGCAGCTCCGGGACAGGGCAATACACTGAAGCTTTCTTT. As protein: CASSSGTGQYTEAFF.

This clonotype was detected a few times. V is TRBV20-1 and J is TRBJ1-5; the match to TRBD1 covers 8 bases. The CDR3 extends over 14 amino acids. In germline, CDR1 is DFQATT, CDR2 SNEGSKA (reference sequence). Trimming cost V 0 bases and J 2 bases; bases outside gene matches: 0. The CDR3 here is CSAREDRGNQPQHF. The CDR3 DNA is TGCAGTGCTAGAGAGGACAGGGGCAATCAGCCCCAGCATTTT.

The sample holds many counts of this clonotype. The gene calls are TRBV5-1 and TRBJ2-5, with 14 bases aligning to TRBD2. V shed 2 bases and J 4 bases; nucleotides not matched to a gene: 1. The CDR3 extends over 15 amino acids. CDR1 and CDR2 (germline): SGHRS, YFSETQ. This CDR3 is CASSLGLAGGETQYF. The CDR3, as DNA: TGCGCCAGCAGCTTAGGACTAGCGGGGGGAGAGACCCAGTACTTC.

In this sample, this clonotype turned up many times. The chain combines TRBV7-2 with TRBJ1-6; D is uncertain. The germline V and J ends were trimmed by 5 bases and 10 bases, with 21 bases remaining between them. This CDR3 region has 16 residues. CDR1 and CDR2 (germline): SGHTA, FQGNSA. The chain's CDR3 is CASSPAPRAARSPLHF. DNA for the CDR3: TGTGCCAGCAGCCCAGCCCCTCGGGCAGCGAGATCACCCCTCCACTTT.

This sequence joins TRBV2 and TRBJ1-2, with no clear D. The V gene's germline CDR1 is SNHLY and CDR2 FYNNEI. This CDR3 spans 11 amino acids. The V end was cut by 3 bases, the J end by 8 bases, with 7 bases between. The CDR3 here is CASSDYYGYTF. The CDR3 DNA is TGTGCCAGCAGTGACTATTACGGCTACACCTTC.

This clonotype was seen a handful of times. This chain joins TRBV7-9 and TRBJ1-2; D may be TRBD1 (5 bases). Germline lookup yields CDR1 SEHNR and CDR2 FQNEAQ (reference sequence). CDR3 length: 15 residues. Trimming pared 5 bases from V and 7 bases from J, leaving 20 bases between. The CDR3 region is CASSTPSGDASGYTF. DNA for the CDR3: TGTGCCAGCAGCACCCCCTCCGGGGACGCATCTGGCTACACCTTC. The full variable domain, its missing parts supplied by reference TRBV7-9 and TRBJ1-2, is DTGVSQNPRHKITKRGQNVTFRCDPISEHNRLYWYRQTLGQGPEFLTYFQNEAQLEKSRLLSDRFSAERPKGSFSTLEIQRTEQGDSAMYLCASSTPSGDASGYTFGSGTRLTVV.

This clonotype appeared many times. This sequence joins TRBV6-2 or TRBV6-3 and TRBJ1-5; D ambiguous. CDR1 MNHEY and CDR2 SVGEGT come from the germline V gene. This CDR3 comprises 15 residues. Trimming removed 7 bases at V and 3 bases at J, with 16 bases between. CDR3 region: CASTPSHSFNQPQHF. In nucleotides, the CDR3 is TGTGCCAGCACCCCGTCCCACAGCTTCAATCAGCCCCAGCATTTT.

This clonotype has a handful of counts. The V and J genes are TRBV28 and TRBJ2-7; 7 bases are a match to TRBD2. This CDR3 has 15 amino acids. Germline V lookup: CDR1 MDHEN, CDR2 SYDVKM. J gave up 2 bases and V 2 bases, and 6 bases lay outside the gene matches. The CDR3 sequence: CASSLPQAGAYEQYV. Written as DNA, the CDR3 is TGTGCCAGCAGTTTACCCCAGGCGGGAGCCTACGAGCAGTACGTC.

This clonotype was observed at least ten times. Here the CDR3 DNA reads TGTGCCAGCCGGACGTTCAGGGACACTGAAGCTTTCTTT. Translation gives CASRTFRDTEAFF. The chain is built from TRBV25-1 and TRBJ1-1; possible D gene TRBD1, 5 bases. This CDR3 comprises 13 residues. Germline loops: CDR1 MGHDK, CDR2 SYGVNS. Trimming took 8 bases from V and 3 from J, leaving 13 bases between them.

The CDR3 sequence: CASSQDWLALEELFF. CDR3 bases: TGCGCCAGCAGCCAAGATTGGCTAGCGTTAGAGGAGCTGTTTTTT. The chain recombines TRBV4-1 with TRBJ2-2; a weak D match, TRBD2 (6 bases). Germline V gene lookup returns CDR1 MGHRA and CDR2 YSYEKL. The CDR3 contains 15 residues. Trimming left V 0 bases short and J 10 bases short, with 15 bases between.

This clonotype was recorded many times. This chain uses TRBV5-1 with TRBJ2-3; 9 nucleotides agree with TRBD1. The germline gives CDR1 SGHRS, CDR2 YFSETQ. V gave up 4 bases and J gave up 3 bases; unmatched junction bases: 15. The CDR3 consists of 18 residues. Written as DNA, the CDR3 is TGCGCCAGCAGCGTGAAAAACGCCGGGACAGGGAATACAGATACGCAGTATTTT. It encodes CASSVKNAGTGNTDTQYF.

The gene calls are TRBV5-1 and TRBJ2-5; 11 nucleotides line up with TRBD2. Germline-derived CDR1 and CDR2 are SGHRS and YFSETQ. The CDR3 has 16 amino acids. With V trimmed by 2 bases and J by 1 base, 4 bases remained unmatched. The CDR3 nucleotides read TGCGCCAGCAGCTTCCATAGCGGGGGGGGCCAAGAGACCCAGTACTTC. Its translation: CASSFHSGGGQETQYF.

Concerning this clonotype itself: A much larger clone sits a single nucleotide away, making a read error possible. The chain is built from TRBV7-6 and TRBJ2-1; 8 positions match TRBD2. The CDR3 runs 15 residues. V dropped 1 base and J dropped 8; count of bases not matched to a gene: 7. Germline CDR1 is SGHVS and CDR2 is FNYEAQ. CDR3: CASSLVAGRQDEQFF. The CDR3, as DNA: TGTGCCAGCAGCTTAGTAGCGGGGCGCCAGGATGAGCAGTTCTTC.

Ten or more counts support this clonotype. The chain carries TRBV7-6 and TRBJ1-1; 9 nucleotides match TRBD1. CDR1 SGHVS and CDR2 FNYEAQ come from the germline V gene. This CDR3 contains 13 residues. J lost 11 bases, V lost 4 bases, and 8 bases had no gene match. Here the CDR3 reads CASSSSTGGTAFF. As DNA, the CDR3 is TGTGCCAGCAGCTCCTCGACAGGGGGGACGGCTTTCTTT.

In this sample, this clonotype turned up many times. V is TRBV6-5 and J is TRBJ1-2; 7 bases fit TRBD1. Per the germline V gene, CDR1 is MNHEY and CDR2 is SVGAGI. V gave up 0 bases and J gave up 0 bases; unmatched junction bases: 1. This CDR3 has 15 residues. CDR3 residues: CASSYSGQPNYGYTF. DNA for the CDR3: TGTGCCAGCAGTTACTCGGGACAGCCTAACTATGGCTACACCTTC.

This clonotype showed up many times. The J gene is TRBJ2-4, the V gene TRBV5-5; D is unclear. The CDR3 totals 15 residues. Germline assignment: CDR1 SGHKS and CDR2 YYEKEE (reference sequence). Trimming shortened V by 4 bases and J by 0 bases, and 11 bases separated the two germline ends. The CDR3 DNA is TGTGCCAGCAGCCTCCCCCCTCTAGCCAAAAACATTCAGTACTTC. It encodes CASSLPPLAKNIQYF.

This clonotype was observed many times. A much bigger clone sits one base away, suggesting this may be a read error. V gene TRBV7-9 combines with J gene TRBJ2-3, with TRBD1 identical over 10 bases. CDR1 is SEHNR and CDR2 is FQNEAQ in the germline V gene (reference sequence). The V segment lost 6 bases and the J segment 1 base; nucleotides outside the gene matches: 1. This CDR3 spans 14 amino acids. This CDR3 reads CASRGTGGTDTQYF. The CDR3 coding sequence is TGTGCCAGCAGGGGGACAGGGGGCACAGATACGCAGTATTTT.